This TCR beta chain was captured in a study of T cells in Graves' hyperthyroidism and ophthalmopathy. This clonotype was recorded many times. Clinical Activity Scores of at least 3, NOSPECS grades of at least 4 and durations under 3 months characterized ophthalmopathy patients. The CDR3 is made up of 14 amino acids. V lost 5 bases to trimming and J lost 0 bases, with 10 bases between them. Germline lookup yields CDR1 MDHEN and CDR2 SYDVKM. RNA transcripts were the template for amplifying TCR beta CDR3 regions. Using the HTBI primer set, a first-round RT-PCR was run on the TCR CDR3. TCRdb fed the multiplex PCR reads into MiXCR, producing one record per CDR3 protein. The sample records hundreds of thousands of distinct CDR3 sequences, approximately 14% being singletons.

This chain connects TRBV28 to TRBJ2-5; D not resolved. Sample: blood. This TCR came from a woman aged 50 to 65 with Graves' ophthalmopathy. CDR3 loop: CASSRQAYQETQYF. The CDR3 DNA is TGTGCCAGCAGTCGGCAGGCGTACCAAGAGACCCAGTACTTC.